This T cell receptor beta chain was captured by sequencing in a study of identical twins. TCRdb independently ran MiXCR on the 5' RACE reads; one entry per CDR3 protein. In the table there are some 660,000 distinct CDR3 sequences, around 8.6% of which are singletons. Concerning this clonotype: Its specificity is not known.

Only healthy Caucasians were enrolled as donors. Findings and limits, study-wide: Out-of-frame alpha sequences common to twins exhibited a surplus of low generation probability.

In germline, CDR1 is MDHEN, CDR2 SYDVKM. The CDR3 consists of 17 residues. Trimming removed 2 bases from V and 3 bases from J; junction bases left unmatched: 10. This same sample was also part of a study on yellow fever vaccine responses in identical twins.

V and J are TRBV28 and TRBJ1-5, with TRBD1 identical over 7 bases. Sequencing was carried out using PBMCs. The receptor was isolated from a woman between 18 and 29 years old in good health. DNA for the CDR3: TGTGCCAGCAGTTTAGTTGGAAGAGGGGGCCACAATCAGCCCCAGCATTTT. Residues: CASSLVGRGGHNQPQHF.